This T cell receptor beta chain was sequenced in a study of T cells after yellow fever vaccination. Across the study: In the case of low-cell-number fractions, SMART-Seq v4 Ultra Low Input was used for preparation. General study findings and limits: Some clonotypes, a small share, were shared between CD4 and CD8 compartments. There was a possibility that FACS-sorted repertoires contained abundant clonotypes contaminating from the bulk population.

Conversion of TCR transcripts into cDNA relied on 5'RACE template switching, which added a universal primer site and UMIs. Each CDR3 protein is one row after TCRdb ran MiXCR on the 5' RACE reads. The table includes more than 65,000 distinct CDR3 sequences, approximately 12% detected once. The CDR3 loop spans 15 amino acids. Germline CDR1 is SGHDN and CDR2 is FVKESK. V lost 4 bases to trimming and J lost 9 bases; unmatched junction nucleotides: 10. The J gene is TRBJ1-1, the V gene TRBV14; TRBD1 matches at 11 bases. The sequences come from CD8+ T cells not binding an NS4B(214-222) dextramer, sorted from PBMCs, collected 21 days after the first yellow fever vaccination. This TCR was sampled from a young man who received the YFV17D yellow fever vaccine. DNA of the CDR3: TGTGCCAGCAGCCTTCGCGGACAGGGGGCGTATAAAGCTTTCTTT. As protein: CASSLRGQGAYKAFF.